This T cell receptor (beta chain) was sequenced during a study of cytomegalovirus exposure and HLA in healthy donors. From germline, CDR1 is SGHNT and CDR2 YYREEE (reference sequence). The CDR3 covers 13 residues. This clone was found once. Its antigen is unidentified. The PCR made use of 60 Vbeta and 13 Jbeta primers. Using immunoSEQ multiplex PCR, the repertoire was profiled, and TCRdb retains in-frame clones only, with some absent. The sample yields 100,000 to 150,000 clones, about 78% seen once. General study points: A missense DCLRE1C variant was associated with V- and J-gene trimming of TCR beta chains in a later analysis, and an independent cohort replicated the association. An observed cluster of highly shared sequence variants was recorded as a likely sequencing artifact.

Sequenced input: PBMCs. The clonotype comes from a woman between 40 and 50 years old in good health and CMV-seropositive. This chain uses TRBV5-4 with TRBJ2-5, with D perhaps TRBD2 (5 bases). The DNA end is a closer match to TRBJ2-7, so the J assignment may be wrong. This CDR3 reads CASSLKLGYEQYF. The CDR3 coding sequence is TGTGCCAGCAGCTTAAAACTAGGCTACGAGCAGTACTTC.